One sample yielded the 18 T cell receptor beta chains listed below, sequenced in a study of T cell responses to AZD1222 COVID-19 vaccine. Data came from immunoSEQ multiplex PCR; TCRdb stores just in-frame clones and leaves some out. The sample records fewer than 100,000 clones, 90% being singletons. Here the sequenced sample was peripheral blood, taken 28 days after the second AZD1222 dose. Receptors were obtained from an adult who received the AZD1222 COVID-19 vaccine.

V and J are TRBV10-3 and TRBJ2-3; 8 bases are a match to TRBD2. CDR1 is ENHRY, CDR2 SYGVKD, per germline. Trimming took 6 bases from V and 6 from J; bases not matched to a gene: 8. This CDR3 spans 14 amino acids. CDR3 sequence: CAIRSAGESDTQYF. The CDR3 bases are TGTGCCATCAGGTCAGCGGGGGAGTCCGATACGCAGTATTTT.

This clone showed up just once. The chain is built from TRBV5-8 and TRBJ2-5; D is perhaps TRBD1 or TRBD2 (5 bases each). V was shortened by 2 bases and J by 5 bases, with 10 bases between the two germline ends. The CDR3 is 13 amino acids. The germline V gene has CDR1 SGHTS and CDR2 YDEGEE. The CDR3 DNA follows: TGTGCCAGCAGCTTAAGAGGGGCTGAGACCCAGTACTTC. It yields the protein CASSLRGAETQYF.

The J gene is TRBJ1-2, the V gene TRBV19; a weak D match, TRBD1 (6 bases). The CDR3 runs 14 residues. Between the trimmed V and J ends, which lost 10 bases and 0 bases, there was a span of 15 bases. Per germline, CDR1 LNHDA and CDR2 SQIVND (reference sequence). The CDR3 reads CATNPTGTNYGYTF. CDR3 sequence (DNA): TGTGCCACCAACCCCACAGGGACTAACTATGGCTACACCTTC.

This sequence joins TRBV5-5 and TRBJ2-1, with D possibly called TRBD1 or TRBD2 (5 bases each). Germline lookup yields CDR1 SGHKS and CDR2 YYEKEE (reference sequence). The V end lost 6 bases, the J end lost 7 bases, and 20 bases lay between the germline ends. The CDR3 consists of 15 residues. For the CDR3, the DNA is TGTGCCAGCACCACTTGGTCGGCAGGGACGAATGAGCAGTTCTTC. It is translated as CASTTWSAGTNEQFF.

The CDR3 loop reads CASSQDPRENYGYTF. The CDR3, as DNA: TGCGCCAGCAGCCAAGATCCCAGAGAGAACTATGGCTACACCTTC. The genes are TRBV4-1 and TRBJ1-2; the D is unclear. Deletions cut 0 bases from V and 2 bases from J, with 10 bases between. Germline values: CDR1 MGHRA, CDR2 YSYEKL. This CDR3 spans 15 amino acids.

The CDR3 sequence is CASSLVWVGSADTQYF. DNA for the CDR3: TGTGCCAGCAGCTTAGTCTGGGTGGGTAGCGCAGATACGCAGTATTTT. The genes are TRBV7-2 and TRBJ2-3; tentative D call: TRBD2 (5 bases). The germline V and J ends were trimmed by 1 base and 4 bases, with 15 bases remaining between them. CDR3 size: 16 residues. The germline gives CDR1 SGHTA, CDR2 FQGNSA.

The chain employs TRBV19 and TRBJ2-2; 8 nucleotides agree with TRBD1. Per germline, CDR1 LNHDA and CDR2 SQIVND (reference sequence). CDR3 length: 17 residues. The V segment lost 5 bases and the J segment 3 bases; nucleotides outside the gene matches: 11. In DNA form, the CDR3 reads TGTGCCAGTAGTCGACAGGGGCCCCCTCTATACACCGGGGAGCTGTTTTTT. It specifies CASSRQGPPLYTGELFF.

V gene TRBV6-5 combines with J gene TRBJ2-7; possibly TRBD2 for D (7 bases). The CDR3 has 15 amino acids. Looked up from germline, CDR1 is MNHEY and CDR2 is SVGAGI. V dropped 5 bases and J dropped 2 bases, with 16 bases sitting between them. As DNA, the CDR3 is TGTGCCAGCAGTAGGGGGGGGAGACTTACCTACGAGCAGTACTTC. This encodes CASSRGGRLTYEQYF.

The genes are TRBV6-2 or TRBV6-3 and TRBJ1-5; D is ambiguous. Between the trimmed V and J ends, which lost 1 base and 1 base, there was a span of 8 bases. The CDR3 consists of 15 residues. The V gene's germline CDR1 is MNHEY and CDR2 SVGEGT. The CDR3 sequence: CASSYFSRSNQPQHF. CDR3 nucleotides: TGTGCCAGCAGTTACTTCAGCAGAAGCAATCAGCCCCAGCATTTT.

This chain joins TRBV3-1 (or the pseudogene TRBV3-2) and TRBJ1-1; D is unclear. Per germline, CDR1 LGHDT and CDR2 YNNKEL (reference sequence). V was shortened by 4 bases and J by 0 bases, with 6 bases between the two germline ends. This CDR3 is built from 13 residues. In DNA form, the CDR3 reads TGTGCCAGCAGCCCACACCTGAACACTGAAGCTTTCTTT. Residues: CASSPHLNTEAFF.

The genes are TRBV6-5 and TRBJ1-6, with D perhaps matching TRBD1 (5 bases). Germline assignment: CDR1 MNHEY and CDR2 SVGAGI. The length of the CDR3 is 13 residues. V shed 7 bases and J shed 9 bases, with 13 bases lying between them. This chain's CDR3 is CASTRGSGSPLHF. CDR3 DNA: TGTGCCAGCACGAGGGGTAGCGGTTCACCCCTCCACTTT.

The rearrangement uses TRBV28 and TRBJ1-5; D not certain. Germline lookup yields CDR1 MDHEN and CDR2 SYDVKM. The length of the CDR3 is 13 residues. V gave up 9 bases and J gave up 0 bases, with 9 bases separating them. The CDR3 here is CASRAPSNQPQHF. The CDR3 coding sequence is TGTGCCAGTAGGGCCCCTAGCAATCAGCCCCAGCATTTT.

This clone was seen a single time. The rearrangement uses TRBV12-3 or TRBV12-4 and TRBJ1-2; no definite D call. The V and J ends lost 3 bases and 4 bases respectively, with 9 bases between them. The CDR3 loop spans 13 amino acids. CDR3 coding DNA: TGTGCCAGCAGTTTCCAGGTCGGCTATGGCTACACCTTC. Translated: CASSFQVGYGYTF.

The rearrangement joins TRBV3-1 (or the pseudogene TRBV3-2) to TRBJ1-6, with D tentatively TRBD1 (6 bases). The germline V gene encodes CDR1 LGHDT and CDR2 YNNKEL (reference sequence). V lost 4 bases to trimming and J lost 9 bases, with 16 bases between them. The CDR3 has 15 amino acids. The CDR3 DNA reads TGTGCCAGCAGCCGAGCGGTGGGGGCCGGTTCACCCCTCCACTTT. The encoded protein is CASSRAVGAGSPLHF.

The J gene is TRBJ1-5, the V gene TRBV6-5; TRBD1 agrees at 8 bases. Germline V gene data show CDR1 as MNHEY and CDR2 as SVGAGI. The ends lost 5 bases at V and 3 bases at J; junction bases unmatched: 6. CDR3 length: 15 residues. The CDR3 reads CASSTGTGINQPQHF. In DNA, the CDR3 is TGTGCCAGCAGTACCGGGACAGGCATCAATCAGCCCCAGCATTTT.

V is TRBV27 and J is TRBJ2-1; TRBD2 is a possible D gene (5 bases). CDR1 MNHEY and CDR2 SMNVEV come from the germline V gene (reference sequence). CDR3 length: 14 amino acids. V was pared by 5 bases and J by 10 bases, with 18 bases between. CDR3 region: CASSPGGGRVEQFF. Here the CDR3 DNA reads TGTGCCAGCAGTCCCGGAGGCGGTCGAGTGGAGCAGTTCTTC.

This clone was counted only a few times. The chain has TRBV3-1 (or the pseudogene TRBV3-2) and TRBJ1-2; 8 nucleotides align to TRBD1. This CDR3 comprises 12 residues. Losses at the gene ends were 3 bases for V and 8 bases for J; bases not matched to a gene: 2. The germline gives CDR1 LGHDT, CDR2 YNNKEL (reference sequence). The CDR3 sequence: CASSQTGDGYTF. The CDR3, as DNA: TGTGCCAGCAGCCAGACAGGGGACGGCTACACCTTC.

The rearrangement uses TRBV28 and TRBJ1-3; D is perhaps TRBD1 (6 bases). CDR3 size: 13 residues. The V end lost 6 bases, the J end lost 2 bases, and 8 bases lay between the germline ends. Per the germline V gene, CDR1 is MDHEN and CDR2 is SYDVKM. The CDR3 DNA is TGTGCCAGCAGAACAGGGACTGGAAACACCATATATTTT. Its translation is CASRTGTGNTIYF.